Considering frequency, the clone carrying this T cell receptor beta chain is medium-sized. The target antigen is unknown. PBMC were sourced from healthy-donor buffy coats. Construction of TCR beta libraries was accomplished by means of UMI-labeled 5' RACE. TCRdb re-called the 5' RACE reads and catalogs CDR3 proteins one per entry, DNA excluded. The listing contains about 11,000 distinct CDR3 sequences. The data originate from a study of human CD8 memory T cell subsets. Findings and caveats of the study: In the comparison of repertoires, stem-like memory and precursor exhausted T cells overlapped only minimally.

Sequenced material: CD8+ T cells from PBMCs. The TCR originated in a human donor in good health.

CDR3 region: CSARSKIYEQYF. J is TRBJ2-7 and V is TRBV20-1. The germline V gene has CDR1 DFQATT and CDR2 SNEGSKA (reference sequence). This CDR3 spans 12 amino acids.